These T cell receptor beta chains were read from a single sample in a study of human T cells and chemical hapten exposure. TCRdb reprocessed the 5' RACE reads via MiXCR and lists one record per CDR3 protein. The sample records under 100,000 distinct CDR3 sequences, 15% being singletons. The receptors come from a female donor in good health. CDR3s include the opening cysteine and the closing phenylalanine or tryptophan. A D gene is named only where the DNA matches it firmly. Size tells how often a clone was seen (once, few, many) or the class of an expanded clone, and some rows leave it out.

D gene,J gene,V gene,clone size,CDR3 protein,CDR3 DNA
TRBD1,TRBJ2-1,TRBV12-3/TRBV12-4,-,CASSRDRGHAEQFF,TGTGCCAGCAGTCGTGACAGGGGGCACGCTGAGCAGTTCTTC
-,TRBJ2-7,TRBV28,-,CASGRGEQYF,TGTGCCAGCGGCAGGGGCGAGCAGTACTTC
TRBD1,TRBJ1-2,TRBV3-1,-,CASSQPGEDRTYGYTF,TGTGCCAGCAGCCAGCCTGGCGAGGACAGGACCTATGGCTACACCTTC
TRBD2,TRBJ2-3,TRBV13,-,CASSMLAGGYTDTQYF,TGTGCCAGCAGCATGCTAGCGGGGGGCTACACAGATACGCAGTATTTT
-,TRBJ2-3,TRBV5-1,few,CASRREADTQYF,TGCGCCAGCAGAAGAGAGGCAGATACGCAGTATTTT
-,TRBJ2-1,TRBV12-3/TRBV12-4,-,CASSLAYLNEQFF,TGTGCCAGCAGTTTAGCGTATCTCAATGAGCAGTTCTTC
-,TRBJ2-1,TRBV6-2/TRBV6-3,medium-sized,CASSYSKQGRDYNEQFF,TGTGCCAGCAGTTACTCCAAACAGGGAAGGGACTACAATGAGCAGTTCTTC
TRBD2,TRBJ2-7,TRBV6-5,few,CASSYPRTSGGHEQYF,TGTGCCAGCAGTTACCCGAGGACTAGCGGGGGCCACGAGCAGTACTTC
-,TRBJ2-4,TRBV6-5,-,CASSYSNKEGRLQYF,TGTGCCAGCAGTTACTCGAATAAAGAAGGACGTTTGCAGTACTTC
TRBD2,TRBJ2-7,TRBV5-1,-,CASSWGTSGIGEQYF,TGCGCCAGCAGCTGGGGGACTAGCGGGATTGGAGAGCAGTACTTC
TRBD1,TRBJ1-1,TRBV29-1,-,CSAGQGRTEAFF,TGCAGCGCAGGACAGGGGAGGACTGAAGCTTTCTTT
TRBD1,TRBJ2-2,TRBV20-1,-,CSARGQLTGELFF,TGCAGTGCTAGGGGACAGTTAACCGGGGAGCTGTTTTTT
-,TRBJ2-1,TRBV2,few,CASFDPKTYNEQFF,TGTGCCAGCTTTGATCCGAAGACCTACAATGAGCAGTTCTTC
-,TRBJ1-4,TRBV5-5,-,CASSPNGLRNEKLFF,TGTGCCAGCAGCCCAAACGGCTTACGGAATGAAAAACTGTTTTTT
-,TRBJ2-5,TRBV7-2,few,CASSLVRETQYF,TGTGCCAGCAGCTTAGTAAGAGAGACCCAGTACTTC
-,TRBJ2-7,TRBV3-1,few,CASSHGGPSSYEQYF,TGTGCCAGCAGCCACGGCGGACCGTCTTCCTACGAGCAGTACTTC
-,TRBJ1-1,TRBV29-1,many,CSVHPGPSGTEAFF,TGCAGCGTGCACCCGGGACCTTCGGGCACTGAAGCTTTCTTT
-,TRBJ1-6,TRBV13,few,CASSWTQAGSPLHF,TGTGCCAGCAGCTGGACACAGGCGGGCTCACCCCTCCACTTT
TRBD1,TRBJ1-2,TRBV7-2,-,CASSSPTGNYGYTF,TGTGCCAGCAGCTCCCCGACAGGGAACTATGGCTACACCTTC
-,TRBJ1-2,TRBV7-8,-,CASSLSPTAPYGYTF,TGTGCCAGCAGCTTAAGTCCAACAGCGCCTTATGGCTACACCTTC
-,TRBJ1-2,TRBV12-3/TRBV12-4,-,CASSFSDGGHGYTF,TGTGCCAGCAGTTTTTCAGATGGGGGTCATGGCTACACCTTC
-,TRBJ2-5,TRBV5-1,-,CASRRGEGEETQYF,TGCGCCAGCCGACGAGGCGAGGGGGAAGAGACCCAGTACTTC
-,TRBJ2-2,TRBV7-2,few,CASLWKANTGELFF,TGTGCCAGTCTCTGGAAGGCGAACACCGGGGAGCTGTTTTTT
-,TRBJ2-5,TRBV5-1,-,CASRYVGEETQYF,TGCGCCAGCAGATACGTCGGTGAAGAGACCCAGTACTTC
-,TRBJ2-3,TRBV7-2,-,CASRQSSWIDTQYF,TGTGCCAGCCGACAGTCCTCGTGGATAGATACGCAGTATTTT
-,TRBJ1-2,TRBV6-1,-,CASSERQPRYGYTF,TGTGCCAGCAGTGAGCGACAGCCCCGCTATGGCTACACCTTC
TRBD2,TRBJ2-7,TRBV6-2/TRBV6-3,many,CASSYSPAGEQYF,TGTGCCAGCAGTTACAGCCCAGCGGGGGAGCAGTACTTC
-,TRBJ1-1,TRBV4-3,-,CASSQESWDTEAFF,TGCGCCAGCAGCCAAGAGTCGTGGGACACTGAAGCTTTCTTT
-,TRBJ2-2,TRBV19,few,CASTMKVAVSWNTGELFF,TGTGCCAGTACCATGAAAGTGGCAGTTTCGTGGAACACCGGGGAGCTGTTTTTT
TRBD1,TRBJ2-3,TRBV5-1,-,CASSSQGVQDTQYF,TGCGCCAGCAGCTCGCAGGGGGTACAAGATACGCAGTATTTT
-,TRBJ1-5,TRBV19,once,CASETDLYSNQPQHF,TGTGCCTCCGAGACAGACCTTTATAGCAATCAGCCCCAGCATTTT
-,TRBJ2-4,TRBV2,few,CASSERRENIQYF,TGTGCCAGCAGTGAAAGGCGGGAAAACATTCAGTACTTC
TRBD1,TRBJ2-7,TRBV9,-,CASSVAGTGTYEQYF,TGTGCCAGCAGCGTAGCCGGGACAGGAACCTACGAGCAGTACTTC
TRBD1,TRBJ1-5,TRBV18,few,CASSTGHSNQPQHF,TGTGCCAGCTCGACAGGGCATAGCAATCAGCCCCAGCATTTT
-,TRBJ2-2,TRBV12-3/TRBV12-4,few,CASSQGGGGELFF,TGTGCCAGCAGTCAAGGAGGGGGCGGGGAGCTGTTTTTT
TRBD1,TRBJ1-2,TRBV20-1,few,CSAIGASRTGDGYTF,TGCAGTGCAATAGGGGCCTCGAGGACAGGGGATGGCTACACCTTC
-,TRBJ1-1,TRBV6-2/TRBV6-3,few,CASGSFRAEAFF,TGTGCCAGCGGGAGTTTCAGGGCTGAAGCTTTCTTT
-,TRBJ1-5,TRBV12-3/TRBV12-4,-,CASSSRSNQPQHF,TGTGCCAGCAGTTCGAGGAGCAATCAGCCCCAGCATTTT
-,TRBJ2-3,TRBV7-7,-,CASSRDLRDTQYF,TGTGCTAGCAGCAGGGACTTGAGAGATACGCAGTATTTT
-,TRBJ1-1,TRBV10-3,few,CAISATENTEAFF,TGTGCCATCAGCGCAACAGAGAACACTGAAGCTTTCTTT
TRBD1,TRBJ1-2,TRBV18,-,CASSPGQLANYGYTF,TGTGCCAGCTCACCGGGACAGCTAGCTAACTATGGCTACACCTTC
-,TRBJ2-3,TRBV20-1,-,CSGRRGTDTQYF,TGCAGTGGTCGGAGGGGCACAGATACGCAGTATTTT
-,TRBJ1-1,TRBV7-2,-,CASSTLEKGRLEAFF,TGTGCCAGCAGCACCCTTGAAAAGGGACGACTTGAAGCTTTCTTT
-,TRBJ1-1,TRBV7-6,few,CASSLGPGEAFF,TGTGCCAGCAGCTTAGGCCCGGGAGAAGCTTTCTTT
TRBD1,TRBJ1-2,TRBV29-1,few,CSGGQGDYGYTF,TGCAGCGGGGGACAGGGCGACTATGGCTACACCTTC
-,TRBJ2-3,TRBV6-4,-,CASRAVFSRASPQYF,TGTGCCAGCAGGGCGGTCTTTAGTCGGGCCTCTCCGCAGTATTTT
TRBD1,TRBJ1-6,TRBV19,few,CASSKGTEYSPLHF,TGTGCCAGTAGTAAGGGGACAGAGTATTCACCCCTCCACTTT
-,TRBJ2-7,TRBV12-3/TRBV12-4,many,CASSDSSYEQYF,TGTGCCAGCAGTGACAGCTCCTACGAGCAGTACTTC
-,TRBJ2-3,TRBV4-3,-,CASSQDGGQHTDTQYF,TGCGCCAGCAGCCAAGATGGTGGGCAGCACACAGATACGCAGTATTTT
-,TRBJ2-1,TRBV12-3/TRBV12-4,few,CASSLWGEEQFF,TGTGCCAGCAGTTTATGGGGGGAAGAGCAGTTCTTC